This T cell receptor (beta chain) comes out of a study of blood T cell repertoires in COVID-19 (dated by TCRdb to the early 2020s). Regarding the research as a whole: Collaborator samples came from the United States, Italy and Spain and covered acute and convalescent phases of COVID-19. The samples were drawn from the first 160 participants of the ongoing ImmuneRACE study and from about 1,200 subjects provided by 6 global collaborators. The sample metadata nearly always contained a de-identified subject ID, COVID-19 status, age in years and sex. The material from the prospective study consisted of cDNA or gDNA derived from T cells, B-cell-depleted T cells, or PBMCs. Where HLA class I and class II types were available, the types were taken from metadata supplied by the sample provider, not from assay-based typing. The repertoires were released in a freely available public database intended as a resource for research on the immune response to SARS-CoV-2. Subjects who had been exposed to COVID-19, were actively infected with it, or had recovered from it provided the deeply sampled blood TCRbeta repertoires that made up the dataset. The paper as a whole reports these results and caveats: Clinical and demographic metadata were provided uncurated, with the amount varying by source and participant.

In Seattle, one collaborating source enrolled patients while the infection was active and tracked those patients longitudinally over the course of disease. Whole blood was collected in K2EDTA tubes by collaborating institutions according to the institutions' own protocols. Collaborator samples were shipped for TCRbeta analysis as frozen whole blood, isolated PBMCs, or DNA extracted from either sample type. CDR1 and CDR2 are read off the germline V gene (reference sequence) as LNHDA and SQIVND. From cysteine to phenylalanine, the CDR3 is 18 amino acids long. The DNA shown is the 54-base CDR3, in frame from base 1. A word on this clone: Its antigen specificity is not known. Its ends do not fully match the called genes, so a read error is possible.

The immunoSEQ Assay, a bias-controlled multiplex PCR, was used to amplify TCRbeta CDR3 regions from genomic DNA. The paper's data handling went like this. The number of nucleated cells in each sample was estimated by amplification of reference gene primers within the assay. To quantify the absolute abundance of each unique TCRbeta CDR3 rearrangement, sequence reads were collapsed and filtered. For each sample, productive Simpson clonality was calculated as the square root of Simpson's diversity index over productive rearrangements. TCRdb's version of the immuneACCESS table is confined to in-frame rearrangements and falls short of the full clone set. An unresolved V gene accounts for under half of the shortfall where checked; the remainder is of unknown origin. Clone size and the V and J calls come from that table; the DNA yielded D and trimming. This sample gives roughly 410,000 clones in total; approximately 91% of them show up just once. The top ten hold roughly 1.6% of the sample.

This receptor was obtained from a woman aged 40 to 50 with COVID-19, enrolled during active disease. Sequencing was performed on peripheral blood. The sequence is built from TRBV19 and TRBJ1-6; tentative D gene TRBD1, with 6 bases matching. The DNA sequence is TGTGCCAGTAGTAGGAACCGACAGGAACGCTCCCATAATTCACCCCTCCACTTT. The encoded protein is CASSRNRQERSHNSPLHF.